The rows below give T cell receptor beta chains drawn from one sample of a study of response to subunit inactivated influenza vaccine. TCRdb recomputed calls from the RT-PCR reads with MiXCR, one row per CDR3 protein. The sample records hundreds of thousands of distinct CDR3 sequences, 15% to 20% being singletons. The input for sequencing was CD4+ T cells sorted from PBMCs, taken about 24 months after vaccination. The receptors originated from a man aged 45 to 75 who received an inactivated influenza vaccine. Both conserved end residues are part of each CDR3.

TRBV5-1,CASSLVPAGVSYNEQFF
TRBV29-1,CSVEGTQGAQRNEQFF
TRBV12-3/TRBV12-4,CASSLRRTSMETQYF
TRBV6-5,CASSYSDRVLHEQYF
TRBV20-1,CSARDSLRPPYEQYF
TRBV19,CASRFGGPIRTEAFF
TRBV6-1,CASSGWRYEQYF
TRBV6-1,CASSEADREIAKNIQYF
TRBV5-6,CASSQDRGLTDTQYF
TRBV5-1,CASSLAVIAGGFDEQFF
TRBV5-4,CASSLVAGGVPQYF
TRBV4-3,CASSLGTDNQPQHF
TRBV20-1,CSPFSGGPGETQYF
TRBV28,CASSFLDRASETQYF
TRBV28,CASTEGSGSSYEQYF
TRBV5-1,CASSLRGGGGRTDTQYF
TRBV29-1,CSVEDLQGKSSYNEQFF
TRBV7-8,CASSLYDPRGGGTQHF
TRBV5-1,CASSLGQTGGELFF
TRBV25-1,CASSGMHTGVQETQYF
TRBV12-3/TRBV12-4,CASSFGGANIQYF
TRBV7-9,CASSLRTGDGYTF
TRBV12-3/TRBV12-4,CASSFVGRSRAVGYEQYF
TRBV12-3/TRBV12-4,CASSFSGRSGGTGELFF
TRBV7-2,CASSTGSGSNQPQHF
TRBV7-8,CASSQGLWQPHQPQHF
TRBV12-3/TRBV12-4,CASSVQGPNQPQHF
TRBV7-9,CASSPGTGLAGNTIYF
TRBV7-8,CASSLQGKQPQHF
TRBV3-1,CASSQRSGTYEQYF
TRBV7-9,CASRQEGAGANNEQFF
TRBV12-3/TRBV12-4,CASSLSGVTGANVLTF
TRBV28,CASSLRVLQETQYF
TRBV2,CASRQGWSNQPQHF
TRBV7-2,CASSSTGLGYYTF
TRBV21-1,CASRTGTGVHPNTGELFF
TRBV6-1,CASSRGTGHQEGFF
TRBV20-1,CSASRGTSDLEQYF
TRBV20-1,CSARSEGVNTGELFF
TRBV5-1,CASSWGTATNEKLFF
TRBV28,CASSFLGTGNTIYF
TRBV12-3/TRBV12-4,CASSLAGGTGEQYF
TRBV2,CASTPSSARTDTQYF
TRBV29-1,CSVAGAGETQYF
TRBV28,CASSTPGQLTYEQYF
TRBV14,CASSQTGTRAFF
TRBV5-1,CASSLAIGVAYEQYF
TRBV11-1,CASSLQPGQGSAFF
TRBV10-3,CAISVPGGTSTDTQYF
TRBV5-1,CASSPWGSGSVSETQYF
TRBV5-5,CASSLGATGLMNTEAFF
TRBV19,CASKSARDRQTGELFF